The rows below give T cell receptor beta chains drawn from one sample of a study of post-analysis software for immune sequencing data. TCRdb recomputed calls from the PCR reads with MiXCR, one row per CDR3 protein. This sample carries 800,000 to 950,000 distinct CDR3 sequences, under 70% of them seen once, and the ten largest clones take 4.6%. Sequenced input: blood. These receptors were taken from a girl under 18 with multiple sclerosis. Both conserved end residues are part of each CDR3. A D gene is named only where the DNA matches it firmly. Rows may omit the clone size; those that give it use once, few, many or a size class.

V gene,clone size,J gene,D gene,CDR3 DNA,CDR3 protein
TRBV27,NA,TRBJ1-1,NA,TGTGCCAGCAGTTTATCGCGTAGGGATACAGGGGCTTTCTTT,CASSLSRRDTGAFF
TRBV4-1,once,TRBJ2-7,NA,TGCGCCAGCAGCCAAGAGGAGCGGTCCTCCTACGAGCAGTACTTC,CASSQEERSSYEQYF
TRBV29-1,few,TRBJ1-2,TRBD1,TGCAGCGTTGACACAGGGGGGCTAGGCTATGGCTACACCTTC,CSVDTGGLGYGYTF
TRBV7-9,NA,TRBJ2-7,NA,TGTGCCAGCAGCCCTACAATCGAGGTACCCTACGAGCAGTACTTC,CASSPTIEVPYEQYF
TRBV4-1,few,TRBJ1-1,NA,TGCGCCAGCAAACCGGGACACCAGAACACTGAAGCTTTCTTT,CASKPGHQNTEAFF
TRBV2,NA,TRBJ2-1,TRBD1,TGTGCCAGCAGTGGGACAGGCGTCTACAATGAGCAGTTCTTC,CASSGTGVYNEQFF
TRBV12-3/TRBV12-4,NA,TRBJ1-5,NA,TGTGCCAGCAGTTTAACGGCTGGGGACGGCAATCAGCCCCAGCATTTT,CASSLTAGDGNQPQHF
TRBV7-3,NA,TRBJ2-1,NA,TGTGCCAGCAGTCCACAACCAGGACGGAAGAATGAGCAGTTCTTC,CASSPQPGRKNEQFF
TRBV10-2,few,TRBJ2-7,NA,TGCGCCAGCACCGGGGCCAGCGTCGAGCAGTACTTC,CASTGASVEQYF
TRBV5-1,few,TRBJ2-1,TRBD2,TGCGTCAGCAAAGGGACTAGCGCGGCCAATGAGCAGTTCTTC,CVSKGTSAANEQFF
TRBV30,NA,TRBJ2-7,NA,TGTGCCTGGATGAGGGACGCCGAGCAGTACTTC,CAWMRDAEQYF
TRBV20-1,few,TRBJ1-2,NA,TGCAGCGCCCTCCAAATAGGGGCCAATAACTATGGCTACACCTTC,CSALQIGANNYGYTF
TRBV6-5,NA,TRBJ2-2,NA,TGTGCCAGCAGCAGGGTCACCGGGGAGCTGTTTTTT,CASSRVTGELFF
TRBV5-1,few,TRBJ2-5,NA,TGCGCCAGCAGCTTGTCCCCCGGCCCGGGAGAGACCCAGTACTTC,CASSLSPGPGETQYF
TRBV12-3/TRBV12-4,NA,TRBJ2-1,TRBD2,TGTGCCAGCACTCCCCTGACTAGCGGGGGGGCCAATGAGCAGTTCTTC,CASTPLTSGGANEQFF
TRBV3-1,NA,TRBJ2-7,NA,TGTGCCAGCAGCCAAGAGCGGTACTACGAGCAGTACTTC,CASSQERYYEQYF
TRBV5-1,NA,TRBJ2-5,TRBD1,TGCGCCAGCAGCCAGACACAGACAGGGTTCCAAGAGACCCAGTACTTC,CASSQTQTGFQETQYF
TRBV7-9,few,TRBJ2-6,TRBD2,TGTGCCAGCAGCCCCGACCTAGCGGGAGAAATTGGGGCCAACGTCCTGACTTTC,CASSPDLAGEIGANVLTF
TRBV28,NA,TRBJ2-5,NA,TGTGCCAGCAGAACCCCAAAGGTGGCTCAGTACTTC,CASRTPKVAQYF
TRBV7-2,NA,TRBJ2-2,TRBD2,TGTGCCAGCAGCTTAGGGTCGGGGAGGGTACGCGGGGAGCTGTTTTTT,CASSLGSGRVRGELFF
TRBV29-1,NA,TRBJ2-5,NA,TGCAGCGTTGATTTTAACGGGGAGACCCAGTACTTC,CSVDFNGETQYF
TRBV7-2,few,TRBJ1-2,NA,TGTGCCAGCAGCTCCGGACGGGTGTACGGTCGGGCGGGCTACACCTTC,CASSSGRVYGRAGYTF
TRBV11-2,NA,TRBJ2-1,NA,TGTGCCAGCAGCTTAGATTCACTAGCTGGCGAGCAGTTCTTC,CASSLDSLAGEQFF
TRBV7-2,NA,TRBJ1-2,NA,TGTGCCAGCAGCTTAGTTGGGTCGGAAGATCACTATGGCTACACCTTC,CASSLVGSEDHYGYTF
TRBV20-1,few,TRBJ2-1,TRBD2,TGCAGTGCTAGTAATGGCGGGGGGCGATCGCAGCAGTTCTTC,CSASNGGGRSQQFF
TRBV7-6,few,TRBJ1-1,NA,TGTGCCAGCAGCTTGGGGGGTAGCACTGAAGCTTTCTTT,CASSLGGSTEAFF
TRBV29-1,NA,TRBJ1-1,TRBD1,TGCAGCGCCGACAGGGGGGTCGGTATGAACACTGAAGCTTTCTTT,CSADRGVGMNTEAFF
TRBV7-2,NA,TRBJ2-1,TRBD1,TGTGCCAGCAGCTTAGGGCCCGACAGGGGCCAATACAATGAGCAGTTCTTC,CASSLGPDRGQYNEQFF
TRBV12-5,NA,TRBJ1-2,NA,TGTGCTAGTGGTGACCGAACAGGGCAGTCAGATGGCTACACCTTC,CASGDRTGQSDGYTF
TRBV5-1,NA,TRBJ2-7,NA,TGCGCCAGCAGCTTGGCCGGACAGACAAACTCCTACGAGCAGTACTTC,CASSLAGQTNSYEQYF
TRBV7-9,few,TRBJ1-5,NA,TGTGCCAGCAGCCTTGGGTCTCAGCCCCAGCATTTT,CASSLGSQPQHF
TRBV5-1,NA,TRBJ1-5,NA,TGCGCCAGCAGCTTGGCCGGGGGGCTACGGGAGCCCCAGCATTTT,CASSLAGGLREPQHF
TRBV6-1,NA,TRBJ2-1,TRBD2,TGTGCCAGCAGTACCCAGTTCGCGGCTAGCGGGAGAGGTGAGCAGTTCTTC,CASSTQFAASGRGEQFF